These 20 T cell receptor beta chains came from one sample sequenced in a study of T cell repertoires in cytomegalovirus infection (dated by TCRdb to the late 2010s). This sample's treatment or condition label indicates: in vitro stimulation with specific CMV peptide epitopes to enrich CMV-specific T cells. What these receptors recognize is not known. The sequencing machine was an Illumina HiSeq 1500. Through fastp at Q25 and MiXCR, TCRdb rebuilt clones from the public reads, retaining in-frame beta chains. Rows are unified per CDR3 protein, each entry keeping the most common DNA and genes. The sample records hundreds of thousands of distinct CDR3 sequences, 33% of which are singletons. 15% to 20% of the sample rests with the top ten. Source: cultured PBMCs, taken from culture after CMV antigen stimulation. The receptors derive from a human donor in good health (CMV status not recorded). Some clones in this sample may be carry-over from other donors' samples.

The chain recombines TRBV27 with TRBJ2-7; D possibly corresponds to TRBD1 (6 bases). CDR3 length: 14 amino acids. V was clipped by 2 bases and J by 2 bases, with 10 bases between them. Germline values: CDR1 MNHEY, CDR2 SMNVEV (reference sequence). The CDR3 bases are TGTGCCAGCAGTTTAAAAGGGGGTCCCTACGAGCAGTACTTC. Its translation is CASSLKGGPYEQYF.

J is TRBJ2-2 and V is TRBV24-1; 8 bases match TRBD1. The V gene's germline CDR1 is KGHDR and CDR2 SFDVKD. There are 16 residues in the CDR3. V shed 7 bases, J shed 6 bases, and the junction held 12 bases outside the gene matches. The CDR3 loop reads CATRGTGTGTPGELFF. The DNA of the CDR3 is TGTGCCACCAGAGGAACCGGGACAGGTACCCCCGGGGAGCTGTTTTTT.

This clonotype was seen a handful of times. This CDR3 is CASSSGHIPGNTIYF. CDR3 in DNA: TGTGCCAGCAGTTCCGGTCACATACCTGGAAACACCATATATTTT. V gene TRBV12-3 or TRBV12-4 combines with J gene TRBJ1-3; no firm D call. The CDR3 spans 15 residues. Deletions cut 4 bases from V and 2 bases from J, with 12 bases between.

A few counts support this clonotype. J is TRBJ1-6 and V is TRBV19; TRBD1 is a possible D gene (6 bases). This CDR3 has 17 amino acids. Germline CDR1 is LNHDA and CDR2 is SQIVND (reference sequence). V was trimmed by 3 bases and J by 9 bases, leaving 21 bases between them. The CDR3 nucleotides read TGTGCCAGTAGTATCACTAGAGGACAGCGCATTGGTTCACCCCTCCACTTT. Its translation is CASSITRGQRIGSPLHF.

The chain employs TRBV5-6 and TRBJ2-2; D is undetermined. V was pared by 3 bases and J by 6 bases, with 15 bases between. The germline CDR1 and CDR2 sequences are SGHDT and YYEEEE. CDR3 length equals 15 residues. CDR3 region: CASSSTLWVPGELFF. CDR3 nucleotide sequence: TGTGCCAGCAGCTCTACGTTGTGGGTACCCGGGGAGCTGTTTTTT. The full variable domain, rest sourced from reference TRBV5-6 and TRBJ2-2, is DAGVTQSPTHLIKTRGQQVTLRCSPKSGHDTVSWYQQALGQGPQFIFQYYEEEERQRGNFPDRFSGHQFPNYSSELNVNALLLGDSALYLCASSSTLWVPGELFFGEGSRLTVL.

This clonotype was seen a handful of times. This rearrangement joins TRBV10-3 to TRBJ2-7; TRBD2 might be the D (6 bases). The CDR3 has 13 residues. Germline CDR1 ENHRY, CDR2 SYGVKD. V was clipped by 2 bases and J by 6 bases, with 11 bases between them. The DNA for the CDR3 is TGTGCCATCAGTGAGCGGGAGACCGGCGAGCAGTACTTC. Translated: CAISERETGEQYF.

This chain links TRBV5-1 with TRBJ2-2; D is tentatively TRBD1 or TRBD2 (6 bases each). The CDR3 length is 18 residues. Per germline, CDR1 SGHRS and CDR2 YFSETQ. Trimming removed 3 bases at V and 0 bases at J, with 18 bases between. The DNA of the CDR3 is TGCGCCAGCAGCTGGAACGGCGGGACAATCACGAACACCGGGGAGCTGTTTTTT. It is translated as CASSWNGGTITNTGELFF. Together with reference TRBV5-1 and TRBJ2-2, the CDR3 gives the full variable domain: KAGVTQTPRYLIKTRGQQVTLSCSPISGHRSVSWYQQTPGQGLQFLFEYFSETQRNKGNFPGRFSGRQFSNSRSEMNVSTLELGDSALYLCASSWNGGTITNTGELFFGEGSRLTVL.

A single count supports this clonotype. The chain links TRBV6-5 to TRBJ2-2; 11 nucleotides match TRBD2. CDR3 size: 16 residues. J gave up 8 bases and V 5 bases, and 10 bases lay outside the gene matches. The germline CDR1 and CDR2 sequences are MNHEY and SVGAGI. The CDR3 loop is CASSLAGGPLGGELFF. The CDR3 DNA is TGTGCCAGCAGTCTAGCGGGAGGTCCTCTGGGAGGGGAGCTGTTTTTT.

The CDR3 sequence is CASSLRGKNTEAFF. DNA for the CDR3: TGTGCCAGCAGCTTGAGGGGGAAGAACACTGAAGCTTTCTTT. This chain connects TRBV5-4 to TRBJ1-1; maybe TRBD1 (6 bases). V was pared by 1 base and J by 1 base, with 8 bases between. The CDR3 contains 14 residues. Germline assignment: CDR1 SGHNT and CDR2 YYREEE (reference sequence).

This clonotype appeared a few times. The V call is TRBV7-8, the J call TRBJ2-6; no definite D call. The V gene lost 5 bases and the J gene lost 2 bases, with 16 bases spanning the gap. Germline loops: CDR1 SGHVS, CDR2 FQNEAQ. The CDR3 is 17 residues long. CDR3 amino acids: CASSEDDPFPGANVLTF. Written as DNA, the CDR3 is TGTGCCAGCAGCGAGGACGACCCGTTTCCTGGGGCCAACGTCCTGACTTTC.

The V gene is TRBV30, the J gene TRBJ2-1; unclear D gene. V was trimmed by 0 bases and J by 10 bases, leaving 7 bases between them. The CDR3 is 11 amino acids. The germline gives CDR1 GTSNPN, CDR2 SVGIG (reference sequence). The CDR3 DNA is TGTGCCTGGAGTGTCGAGTGGGAGCAGTTCTTC. Its protein product is CAWSVEWEQFF.

The table lists this clonotype with a few counts. The chain links TRBV4-3 to TRBJ2-7; 9 bases agree with TRBD1. This CDR3 spans 15 amino acids. The trim removed 3 bases at V and 4 bases at J, leaving 7 bases unmatched. CDR1 and CDR2 (germline): LGHNA, YSLEER. DNA for the CDR3: TGCGCCAGCAGCCAGATGGACAGGGGATTTTACGAGCAGTACTTC. Translated, it gives CASSQMDRGFYEQYF.

This sequence joins TRBV12-3 or TRBV12-4 and TRBJ2-1; D unresolved. The germline V and J ends were trimmed by 5 bases and 9 bases, with 11 bases remaining between them. The CDR3 is made up of 12 amino acids. The CDR3 loop is CASSRAFGEQFF. The DNA for the CDR3 is TGTGCCAGCAGTCGCGCGTTCGGTGAGCAGTTCTTC.

CDR3 residues: CASSLALRGVVSGANVLTF. DNA for the CDR3: TGTGCCAGCAGCTTAGCCCTCAGGGGCGTAGTTTCTGGGGCCAACGTCCTGACTTTC. The chain employs TRBV7-9 and TRBJ2-6; D may be TRBD1 (6 bases). Per the germline V gene, CDR1 is SEHNR and CDR2 is FQNEAQ (reference sequence). V was shortened by 0 bases and J by 1 base, with 16 bases between the two germline ends. CDR3 length equals 19 residues.

This clonotype was seen ten or more times. The gene calls are TRBV7-2 and TRBJ2-1, with D possibly being TRBD1 (5 bases). The V and J ends lost 5 bases and 3 bases respectively, with 8 bases between them. There are 13 residues in the CDR3. The germline CDR1 and CDR2 sequences are SGHTA and FQGNSA. CDR3 nucleotide sequence: TGTGCCAGCAGCCCGACAGTCTACAATGAGCAGTTCTTC. Protein sequence: CASSPTVYNEQFF.

This clonotype was seen a handful of times. The chain has TRBV12-3 or TRBV12-4 and TRBJ1-5, with 11 bases fitting TRBD1. V was clipped by 6 bases and J by 7 bases; unmatched bases: 5. CDR3 length: 14 amino acids. Here the CDR3 reads CASSRTGGLQPQHF. CDR3 sequence (DNA): TGTGCCAGCAGCAGGACAGGGGGCCTGCAGCCCCAGCATTTT.

This rearrangement joins TRBV6-5 to TRBJ1-1, with D possibly matching TRBD1 (5 bases). V was trimmed by 2 bases and J by 10 bases, leaving 14 bases between them. There are 13 residues in the CDR3. Looked up from germline, CDR1 is MNHEY and CDR2 is SVGAGI. The CDR3 is CASSYILGDGAFF. CDR3 sequence (DNA): TGTGCCAGCAGTTACATACTGGGGGACGGAGCTTTCTTT.

The CDR3 region has the DNA TGTGCCAGCCGACGGACCAGGGCGGACCATCCCCAGCATTTT. This encodes CASRRTRADHPQHF. This sequence joins TRBV18 and TRBJ1-5; D might be TRBD1 (5 bases). Germline loops: CDR1 KGHSH, CDR2 LQKENI. CDR3 length: 14 residues. Trimming took off 8 bases at V and 10 bases at J, with 21 bases between the two ends.

The chain has TRBV28 and TRBJ1-6; D uncertain. Deletions cut 5 bases from V and 4 bases from J, with 9 bases between. Germline CDR1 MDHEN, CDR2 SYDVKM. The CDR3 is 14 amino acids. Here the CDR3 reads CASSVSGYNSPLHF. Here the CDR3 DNA reads TGTGCCAGCAGTGTCTCGGGATATAATTCACCCCTCCACTTT.

This clonotype has just a few counts. V usage is TRBV7-2 and J usage is TRBJ1-2, with D tentatively TRBD1 (6 bases). The V end was cut by 1 base, the J end by 6 bases, with 15 bases between. In germline, CDR1 is SGHTA, CDR2 FQGNSA. The CDR3 totals 15 residues. The CDR3: CASSLGPGARDGYTF. CDR3 DNA sequence: TGTGCCAGCAGCTTAGGTCCGGGGGCGCGGGATGGCTACACCTTC. The complete variable domain, with remaining parts taken from reference TRBV7-2 and TRBJ1-2, reads GAGVSQSPSNKVTEKGKDVELRCDPISGHTALYWYRQSLGQGLEFLIYFQGNSAPDKSGLPSDRFSAERTGGSVSTLTIQRTQQEDSAVYLCASSLGPGARDGYTFGSGTRLTVV.